The 24 T cell receptor beta chains below come from one sample, sequenced in a study of Ad26.COV2.S vaccination and SARS-CoV-2 variants. Stated treatment: around 19 received Ad26.COV2.S at low or high dose, single or two shots; about 5 received placebo; per-sample allocation not given. Collection of the samples took place on day 63 after the first injection of vaccine or placebo. Some clones are missing from TCRdb's copy, which holds only in-frame ones; the method was immunoSEQ multiplex PCR. The sample includes about 350,000 clones, about nine tenths of them seen just once. Specimen: peripheral blood, collected in a trial of Ad26.COV2.S vaccine versus placebo. Receptors were obtained from a person between 18 and 65 years old who received the Ad26.COV2.S COVID-19 vaccine or a placebo.

In this sample, this clone turned up a few times. The CDR3 coding sequence is TGCGCCAGCAGCTTGGAACAGGGCAATCAGCCCCAGCATTTT. This codes for CASSLEQGNQPQHF. The genes are TRBV5-1 and TRBJ1-5; D possibly corresponds to TRBD1 (5 bases). The CDR3 sequence is 14 residues long. Germline-derived CDR1 and CDR2 are SGHRS and YFSETQ. With 0 bases removed from V and 2 bases from J, the gap between germline ends came to 6 bases.

This clone came up once. The rearrangement links TRBV5-1 to TRBJ2-3; 14 bases fit TRBD2. The junction had 5 bases not matched to a gene; V was cut back by 0 bases and J by 5 bases. This CDR3 comprises 17 residues. Germline values: CDR1 SGHRS, CDR2 YFSETQ. CDR3 protein: CASSLGTSGRIRDTQYF. CDR3 bases: TGCGCCAGCAGCTTGGGGACTAGCGGGAGGATACGAGATACGCAGTATTTT.

This clone has a handful of counts. This chain joins TRBV5-1 and TRBJ2-6; 7 bases line up with TRBD1. Germline V gene lookup returns CDR1 SGHRS and CDR2 YFSETQ. The length of the CDR3 is 16 residues. Trimming cost V 5 bases and J 1 base; bases outside gene matches: 6. In nucleotides, the CDR3 is TGCGCCAGCAGGAACAGGGGTTCTTCTGGGGCCAACGTCCTGACTTTC. Translated: CASRNRGSSGANVLTF.

V usage is TRBV19 and J usage is TRBJ1-5; 8 bases are shared with TRBD1. Germline-derived CDR1 and CDR2 are LNHDA and SQIVND (reference sequence). J lost 4 bases, V lost 5 bases, and 7 bases had no gene match. The CDR3 extends over 15 amino acids. The CDR3 sequence: CASSGLQGENQPQHF. CDR3 coding DNA: TGTGCCAGTAGTGGACTACAGGGGGAGAATCAGCCCCAGCATTTT.

V and J are TRBV6-2 or TRBV6-3 and TRBJ1-5; D not certain. Germline V gives CDR1 MNHEY, CDR2 SVGEGT. The CDR3 sequence is 15 residues long. The V end was cut by 4 bases, the J end by 4 bases, with 14 bases between. DNA for the CDR3: TGTGCCAGCAGTTCAAGGGCGTCTGGAAATCAGCCCCAGCATTTT. Translation: CASSSRASGNQPQHF.

Remarks on this clone: Distinct nucleotide sequences in the sample also encode this CDR3. V is TRBV7-3 and J is TRBJ2-3; D is undetermined. The CDR3 totals 14 residues. The V and J ends lost 5 bases and 2 bases respectively, with 11 bases between them. The germline CDR1 and CDR2 sequences are SGHTA and FQGTGA. CDR3 nucleotides: TGTGCCAGCAGCCCTCGCCCATTCACAGATACGCAGTATTTT. Protein product: CASSPRPFTDTQYF.

The chain joins TRBV3-1 (or the pseudogene TRBV3-2) to TRBJ1-2; TRBD1 matches 8 bases. Trimming cost V 5 bases and J 0 bases; bases outside gene matches: 5. The germline V gene encodes CDR1 LGHDT and CDR2 YNNKEL (reference sequence). The CDR3 is 15 amino acids. The DNA of the CDR3 is TGTGCCAGCAGCAAACAGGGGGGAACTAACTATGGCTACACCTTC. As protein: CASSKQGGTNYGYTF.

This clone was observed a handful of times. This rearrangement joins TRBV7-6 to TRBJ2-1; D possibly corresponds to TRBD1 (5 bases). Germline CDR1 is SGHVS and CDR2 is FNYEAQ. V was clipped by 1 base and J by 4 bases, with 8 bases between them. The CDR3 consists of 14 residues. Here the CDR3 reads CASSLESGYNEQFF. Written as DNA, the CDR3 is TGTGCCAGCAGCTTAGAGTCAGGGTACAATGAGCAGTTCTTC.

This chain links TRBV28 with TRBJ1-3; D may be TRBD1 (5 bases). Germline V gene sequence: CDR1 MDHEN, CDR2 SYDVKM. The CDR3 sequence is 14 residues long. Trimming removed 2 bases at V and 13 bases at J, with 18 bases between. The CDR3 DNA reads as TGTGCCAGCAGTTTAGTCGGGGCGGTTGGAAGGATATATTTT. Its translation is CASSLVGAVGRIYF. The full variable domain, its missing parts supplied by reference TRBV28 and TRBJ1-3, is DVKVTQSSRYLVKRTGEKVFLECVQDMDHENMFWYRQDPGLGLRLIYFSYDVKMKEKGDIPEGYSVSREKKERFSLILESASTNQTSMYLCASSLVGAVGRIYFGEGSWLTVV.

This clone turned up a few times. CDR3 DNA: TGCGCCAGCAGCCAAGATTTACAGGGCCATGGCTACACCTTC. This codes for CASSQDLQGHGYTF. The chain is built from TRBV4-1 and TRBJ1-2; TRBD1 might be the D (6 bases). Germline CDR1 and CDR2: MGHRA and YSYEKL. This CDR3 is 14 amino acids long. The V end was cut by 0 bases, the J end by 6 bases, with 11 bases between.

This sequence joins TRBV19 and TRBJ1-2, with 8 bases fitting TRBD1. The ends lost 7 bases at V and 7 bases at J; junction bases unmatched: 11. CDR3 size: 14 residues. Germline CDR1 LNHDA, CDR2 SQIVND (reference sequence). The CDR3 coding sequence is TGTGCCAGTAACGACAGGGGCCAGGATCGTGGCTACACCTTC. Translated: CASNDRGQDRGYTF.

This chain joins TRBV5-1 and TRBJ1-1; TRBD1 aligns across 8 bases. With 3 bases clipped from V and 8 bases from J, the junction kept 3 bases outside the gene matches. There are 12 residues in the CDR3. Germline V CDR1 and CDR2: SGHRS, YFSETQ. CDR3 protein: CASSWGQEEAFF. CDR3 in DNA: TGCGCCAGCAGCTGGGGACAGGAAGAAGCTTTCTTT.

The chain links TRBV5-6 to TRBJ1-1; D call uncertain. V lost 3 bases, J lost 5 bases, and 11 bases lay in between. This CDR3 contains 13 residues. Germline values: CDR1 SGHDT, CDR2 YYEEEE. This CDR3 reads CASSSGPGTEAFF. DNA of the CDR3: TGTGCCAGCAGCTCCGGGCCGGGTACTGAAGCTTTCTTT.

The chain combines TRBV18 with TRBJ2-3, with D possibly matching TRBD2 (5 bases). Deletions cut 8 bases from V and 4 bases from J, with 19 bases between. The germline CDR1 and CDR2 sequences are KGHSH and LQKENI. The CDR3 loop spans 15 amino acids. CDR3 bases: TGTGCCAGCGGTGACCGGGGAACCCCCTCAGATACGCAGTATTTT. This encodes CASGDRGTPSDTQYF.

J is TRBJ1-2 and V is TRBV2; unclear D gene. The germline gives CDR1 SNHLY, CDR2 FYNNEI. V was cut by 10 bases and J by 4 bases, with 10 bases left in between. The CDR3 loop spans 11 amino acids. CDR3 sequence reads: CAKTGVYGYTF. The CDR3 DNA follows: TGTGCCAAAACGGGCGTCTATGGCTACACCTTC.

This chain joins TRBV18 and TRBJ2-2, with 10 bases matching TRBD2. Per germline, CDR1 KGHSH and CDR2 LQKENI. The CDR3 totals 16 residues. After removal of 3 bases from V and 4 bases from J, the junction contained 5 bases not matched to a gene. This chain's CDR3 is CASSPARTSGTGELFF. In DNA, the CDR3 is TGTGCCAGCTCACCCGCCCGGACTAGCGGCACCGGGGAGCTGTTTTTT.

The chain joins TRBV19 to TRBJ2-2; TRBD2 matches at 8 bases. CDR1 is LNHDA and CDR2 is SQIVND in the germline V gene (reference sequence). V lost 5 bases and J lost 8; bases outside the gene matches: 4. The CDR3 loop spans 13 amino acids. The CDR3 is CASSGLAIGELFF. CDR3 bases: TGTGCCAGTAGTGGACTAGCTATAGGGGAGCTGTTTTTT.

The rearrangement uses TRBV7-2 and TRBJ2-7; possibly TRBD1 for D (6 bases). Between the trimmed V and J ends, which lost 5 bases and 3 bases, there was a span of 17 bases. The germline V gene encodes CDR1 SGHTA and CDR2 FQGNSA. The CDR3 totals 15 residues. CDR3 coding DNA: TGTGCCAGCAGCCGGGGCGGCCAGGGGAGCTACGAGCAGTACTTC. The encoded protein is CASSRGGQGSYEQYF. The whole variable domain, remainder taken from reference TRBV7-2 and TRBJ2-7, is GAGVSQSPSNKVTEKGKDVELRCDPISGHTALYWYRQSLGQGLEFLIYFQGNSAPDKSGLPSDRFSAERTGGSVSTLTIQRTQQEDSAVYLCASSRGGQGSYEQYFGPGTRLTVT.

This chain links TRBV9 with TRBJ2-1; the D gene is possibly TRBD1 (6 bases). This CDR3 has 13 residues. V lost 4 bases and J 8 bases, leaving 13 bases between the germline ends. Germline V gene lookup returns CDR1 SGDLS and CDR2 YYNGEE. In DNA, the CDR3 is TGTGCCAGCAGCCCTACCCCAGGGGATGAGCAGTTCTTC. Translated, it gives CASSPTPGDEQFF.

The genes are TRBV9 and TRBJ2-1; TRBD2 matches at 9 bases. This CDR3 is 18 amino acids long. Germline V gene data show CDR1 as SGDLS and CDR2 as YYNGEE. V dropped 0 bases and J dropped 5; count of bases not matched to a gene: 12. CDR3 sequence (DNA): TGTGCCAGCAGCGTAGCTTTGGGTAGCGGGAGTGGGGACAATGAGCAGTTCTTC. It specifies CASSVALGSGSGDNEQFF.

This clone was seen once. The chain combines TRBV2 with TRBJ1-2; 7 positions match TRBD1. Looked up from germline, CDR1 is SNHLY and CDR2 is FYNNEI. This CDR3 contains 13 residues. The ends lost 6 bases at V and 5 bases at J; junction bases unmatched: 6. As DNA, the CDR3 is TGTGCCAGCAGAGTCACGACAGGGTATGGCTACACCTTC. It translates to CASRVTTGYGYTF.

In nucleotides, the CDR3 is TGTGCCATAGTAGACCGGGACACTTACAATGAGCAGTTCTTC. Residues: CAIVDRDTYNEQFF. J is TRBJ2-1 and V is TRBV7-8; tentatively, D is TRBD1 (6 bases). Deletions cut 10 bases from V and 4 bases from J, with 17 bases between. Per the germline V gene, CDR1 is SGHVS and CDR2 is FQNEAQ. The CDR3 is 14 residues long.

The chain combines TRBV6-1 with TRBJ1-2; D is possibly TRBD1 (5 bases). Trimming left V 2 bases short and J 6 bases short, with 13 bases between. Per germline, CDR1 MNHNS and CDR2 SASEGT. This CDR3 is built from 14 residues. The CDR3 nucleotides are TGTGCCAGCAGTGAATGGCAGGGAGAGAATGGCTACACCTTC. Protein sequence: CASSEWQGENGYTF.

In DNA form, the CDR3 reads TGTGCCAGCAGGACACAGGGGAGCTCCTATAATTCACCCCTCCACTTT. Translating gives CASRTQGSSYNSPLHF. This chain connects TRBV28 to TRBJ1-6; 7 bases are shared with TRBD1. The J segment lost 0 bases and the V segment lost 6 bases, leaving 5 bases of the junction unmatched. Germline V CDR1 and CDR2: MDHEN, SYDVKM. The CDR3 loop spans 16 amino acids. The entire variable domain, with the rest obtained from reference TRBV28 and TRBJ1-6, is as follows: DVKVTQSSRYLVKRTGEKVFLECVQDMDHENMFWYRQDPGLGLRLIYFSYDVKMKEKGDIPEGYSVSREKKERFSLILESASTNQTSMYLCASRTQGSSYNSPLHFGNGTRLTVT.